What follows are 21 T cell receptor beta chains derived from one specimen sequenced in a study of OX40 agonist ivuxolimab in advanced cancers. Assay used: immunoSEQ multiplex PCR; TCRdb lists only in-frame clones, some missing. The table records approximately 79,000 clones, approximately 90% of them present only once. The specimen was CD4+ or CD8+ T cells sorted from blood, collected in a trial of the OX40 agonist ivuxolimab. The receptors were gathered from an adult with an advanced solid tumor such as melanoma, head and neck, liver or kidney cancer.

This chain joins TRBV4-1 and TRBJ1-1; no clear D. The CDR3 has 12 amino acids. Per germline, CDR1 MGHRA and CDR2 YSYEKL. Trimming removed 7 bases at V and 1 base at J, with 7 bases between. As DNA, the CDR3 is TGCGCCAGCATAGGTCCGAACACTGAAGCTTTCTTT. Residues: CASIGPNTEAFF.

The rearrangement joins TRBV6-1 to TRBJ2-7; D tentatively reads TRBD1 or TRBD2 (5 bases each). This CDR3 has 16 amino acids. Germline CDR1 and CDR2: MNHNS and SASEGT. The ends were cut back, 2 bases at V and 2 bases at J, with 16 bases in the middle. CDR3 nucleotide sequence: TGTGCCAGCAGTGAACCGGTACTCCTGGGGGCCTACGAGCAGTACTTC. It codes for CASSEPVLLGAYEQYF.

The chain recombines TRBV9 with TRBJ2-2, with 10 bases that match TRBD1. The CDR3 has 15 residues. Germline assignment: CDR1 SGDLS and CDR2 YYNGEE. The junction had 1 base not matched to a gene; V was cut back by 1 base and J by 4 bases. CDR3 loop: CASSVWTGGTGELFF. CDR3 in DNA: TGTGCCAGCAGCGTATGGACAGGGGGCACCGGGGAGCTGTTTTTT.

The chain carries TRBV5-4 and TRBJ2-7; the match to TRBD1 covers 7 bases. The ends lost 0 bases at V and 5 bases at J; junction bases unmatched: 8. Germline CDR1 and CDR2: SGHNT and YYREEE (reference sequence). This CDR3 has 15 residues. The CDR3 bases are TGTGCCAGCAGCTTGGAGGTGACAGGGAATGACGAGCAGTACTTC. Protein: CASSLEVTGNDEQYF.

V usage is TRBV11-2 and J usage is TRBJ2-1; TRBD1 matches at 10 bases. Germline loops: CDR1 SGHAT, CDR2 FQNNGV. With 3 bases clipped from V and 8 bases from J, the junction kept 7 bases outside the gene matches. The CDR3 runs 15 residues. CDR3 residues: CASSFKTGGFDEQFF. CDR3 sequence (DNA): TGTGCCAGCAGCTTTAAGACAGGGGGCTTTGATGAGCAGTTCTTC.

The chain recombines TRBV6-5 with TRBJ1-2, with a weak D call TRBD1 (5 bases). This CDR3 spans 15 amino acids. Trimming took off 2 bases at V and 4 bases at J, with 14 bases between the two ends. The germline V gene encodes CDR1 MNHEY and CDR2 SVGAGI. DNA of the CDR3: TGTGCCAGCAGTTACGGGGAGGGACTCCGCTATGGCTACACCTTC. Translation gives CASSYGEGLRYGYTF.

Details on this clone: The junction does not match germline at one end; this may be a read error. V gene TRBV14 combines with J gene TRBJ1-2, with D hard to call. Germline-derived CDR1 and CDR2 are SGHDN and FVKESK. The CDR3 runs to 9 residues. CDR3 loop: CASSQTVDF. The CDR3, as DNA: TGTGCCAGCAGCCAAACCGTAGACTTC.

This chain connects TRBV14 to TRBJ1-2, with D uncertain. V lost 0 bases and J 3 bases, leaving 11 bases between the germline ends. The CDR3 runs to 15 residues. The germline V gene has CDR1 SGHDN and CDR2 FVKESK. In DNA, the CDR3 is TGTGCCAGCAGCCAAGATCCCGGTGGATACTATGGCTACACCTTC. Its protein product is CASSQDPGGYYGYTF.

The DNA for the CDR3 is TGCGCCAGCAGCTTTTCAGGGACTTCCTACGAGCAGTACTTC. This translates into CASSFSGTSYEQYF. The rearrangement joins TRBV10-1 to TRBJ2-7, with D perhaps TRBD2 (6 bases). The germline V gene has CDR1 WNHNN and CDR2 SYGVQD (reference sequence). This CDR3 has 14 amino acids. V gave up 6 bases and J gave up 1 base, with 13 bases separating them.

The rearrangement uses TRBV27 and TRBJ2-7; D perhaps matches TRBD1 (6 bases). CDR1 MNHEY and CDR2 SMNVEV come from the germline V gene (reference sequence). V lost 3 bases, J lost 2 bases, and 11 bases lay in between. The CDR3 extends over 14 amino acids. CDR3 sequence reads: CASSLGQGTYEQYF. The CDR3 nucleotides read TGTGCCAGCAGTTTGGGTCAGGGGACCTACGAGCAGTACTTC.

The J gene is TRBJ2-3, the V gene TRBV9; D uncertain. V lost 0 bases to trimming and J lost 5 bases, with 7 bases between them. Per germline, CDR1 SGDLS and CDR2 YYNGEE. The CDR3 contains 13 residues. CDR3 loop: CASSVGAVDTQYF. In DNA form, the CDR3 reads TGTGCCAGCAGCGTAGGGGCTGTAGATACGCAGTATTTT. The full variable domain, completed using reference TRBV9 and TRBJ2-3, is DSGVTQTPKHLITATGQRVTLRCSPRSGDLSVYWYQQSLDQGLQFLIQYYNGEERAKGNILERFSAQQFPDLHSELNLSSLELGDSALYFCASSVGAVDTQYFGPGTRLTVL.

This chain uses TRBV5-1 with TRBJ2-7, with 10 bases identical to TRBD2. Germline V gene sequence: CDR1 SGHRS, CDR2 YFSETQ. The CDR3 length is 22 residues. V was clipped by 1 base and J by 2 bases; unmatched bases: 24. CDR3 in DNA: TGCGCCAGCAGCTTGCTTGTCAGCCCGACAGGGCATAGCGGGGGGCCAGCCTACGAGCAGTACTTC. Its protein is CASSLLVSPTGHSGGPAYEQYF.

The V and J genes are TRBV4-1 and TRBJ2-5; 8 bases match TRBD1. Unmatched junction bases numbered 4, after V lost 4 bases and J lost 3 bases. In germline, CDR1 is MGHRA, CDR2 YSYEKL. The CDR3 runs 14 residues. CDR3 nucleotides: TGCGCCAGCAGCCCCGCACAGGGGGAAGAGACCCAGTACTTC. Translated, it gives CASSPAQGEETQYF.

The rearrangement joins TRBV6-5 to TRBJ2-5, with 7 bases identical to TRBD2. Germline loops: CDR1 MNHEY, CDR2 SVGAGI. The CDR3 runs to 14 residues. V shed 0 bases and J 5 bases; nucleotides not matched to a gene: 3. The CDR3 reads CASSYSGEGETQYF. In DNA, the CDR3 is TGTGCCAGCAGTTACTCAGGGGAGGGGGAGACCCAGTACTTC.

The chain uses TRBV7-3 and TRBJ2-7, with a weak D call TRBD1 (6 bases). Germline V CDR1 and CDR2: SGHTA, FQGTGA. V was trimmed by 0 bases and J by 3 bases, leaving 9 bases between them. The CDR3 length is 14 residues. The CDR3 DNA reads TGTGCCAGCAGCTTAACGACAGGAGACTACGAGCAGTACTTC. Translating gives CASSLTTGDYEQYF. The entire variable domain, with the rest obtained from reference TRBV7-3 and TRBJ2-7, is as follows: GAGVSQTPSNKVTEKGKYVELRCDPISGHTALYWYRQSLGQGPEFLIYFQGTGAADDSGLPNDRFFAVRPEGSVSTLKIQRTERGDSAVYLCASSLTTGDYEQYFGPGTRLTVT.

The genes are TRBV5-1 and TRBJ2-7; 10 bases match TRBD1. V was clipped by 4 bases and J by 4 bases; unmatched bases: 8. The CDR3 runs 15 residues. From germline, CDR1 is SGHRS and CDR2 YFSETQ. The CDR3 region is CASSASDRGSYEQYF. CDR3 sequence (DNA): TGCGCCAGCAGCGCTTCGGACAGGGGGTCTTACGAGCAGTACTTC.

The rearrangement uses TRBV11-2 and TRBJ2-1, with unresolved D. The length of the CDR3 is 14 residues. Trimming took off 0 bases at V and 4 bases at J, with 7 bases between the two ends. Germline-derived CDR1 and CDR2 are SGHAT and FQNNGV. The CDR3 DNA is TGTGCCAGCAGCTTAGAAACCGTTTACAATGAGCAGTTCTTC. Protein sequence: CASSLETVYNEQFF.

This clone occurred a few times. V and J are TRBV27 and TRBJ1-1; 7 bases agree with TRBD1. V shed 8 bases and J 7 bases; nucleotides not matched to a gene: 7. This CDR3 region has 12 residues. CDR1 and CDR2 from the germline V gene are MNHEY and SMNVEV (reference sequence). For the CDR3, the DNA is TGTGCCAGCGGACACGACAGGGTTGAAGCTTTCTTT. This codes for CASGHDRVEAFF.

The chain links TRBV6-1 to TRBJ2-3; no reliable D call. CDR3 length: 15 residues. Trimming took 2 bases from V and 4 from J, leaving 13 bases between them. Germline CDR1 MNHNS, CDR2 SASEGT. CDR3 DNA sequence: TGTGCCAGCAGTGAATCCCAGGAACCCGCAGATACGCAGTATTTT. Residues: CASSESQEPADTQYF.

V and J are TRBV7-9 and TRBJ1-4; TRBD1 aligns across 9 bases. Per germline, CDR1 SEHNR and CDR2 FQNEAQ (reference sequence). There are 14 residues in the CDR3. J gave up 7 bases and V 8 bases, and 8 bases lay outside the gene matches. The CDR3 sequence: CASQDRGFFEKLFF. The CDR3 coding sequence is TGTGCCAGCCAGGACAGGGGATTTTTTGAAAAACTGTTTTTT. The full variable domain, completed using reference TRBV7-9 and TRBJ1-4, is DTGVSQNPRHKITKRGQNVTFRCDPISEHNRLYWYRQTLGQGPEFLTYFQNEAQLEKSRLLSDRFSAERPKGSFSTLEIQRTEQGDSAMYLCASQDRGFFEKLFFGSGTQLSVL.

This chain connects TRBV9 to TRBJ2-3; 12 positions agree with TRBD2. CDR3 length equals 17 residues. V dropped 3 bases and J dropped 2; count of bases not matched to a gene: 7. Germline assignment: CDR1 SGDLS and CDR2 YYNGEE. CDR3 protein: CASSAPASGGATDTQYF. The CDR3 region has the DNA TGTGCCAGCAGCGCCCCGGCTAGCGGGGGGGCCACAGATACGCAGTATTTT.